One T cell receptor (beta chain) is described in this entry. Germline V gene lookup returns CDR1 SEHNR and CDR2 FQNEAQ (reference sequence). V gave up 2 bases and J gave up 3 bases, with 11 bases separating them. The CDR3 has 15 residues. The data are from a study of cytomegalovirus exposure and HLA in healthy donors. 60 Vbeta and 13 Jbeta primers were used in PCR. Study processing details: Approximately 78 million unique TCR beta chains, roughly 11 million of them shared, were counted by a later analysis. The assay was immunoSEQ multiplex PCR, and TCRdb's table has in-frame clones only and misses some. Clonal size and the V and J genes are those of that table, whereas D and trimming came from the DNA. The table lists 150,000 to 200,000 clones, around 75% of them singletons, with about 5.6% in the top ten.

The TCR sequence derives from a woman in her twenties or thirties in good health and CMV-seropositive. The source material was PBMCs. This rearrangement joins TRBV7-9 to TRBJ2-1, with D perhaps TRBD2 (6 bases). DNA of the CDR3: TGTGCCAGCAGCTTAAGTAGCGGATTCTACAATGAGCAGTTCTTC. Translating it yields CASSLSSGFYNEQFF.